This T cell receptor (beta chain) was sequenced during a study of blood T cell repertoires in COVID-19. Study-level information: Sources were T cells, B-cell-depleted T cells, or PBMCs; the material itself was cDNA or gDNA.

In this sample, this clone turned up once. All recovered Cohort 3 donors got two negative PCRs, got clearance, or saw symptom resolution. TCRdb's copy holds only in-frame clones and misses some; the assay was immunoSEQ multiplex PCR. The sample carries about 290,000 clones, around 90% recorded once. V gave up 7 bases and J gave up 3 bases, with 14 bases separating them. CDR1 and CDR2 (germline): MNHEY, SMNVEV (reference sequence). The CDR3 runs to 14 residues. The chain joins TRBV27 to TRBJ2-3; a weak D match, TRBD2 (6 bases). The specimen was PBMCs or T cells enriched from blood (not recorded which). This sequence was found in a woman aged 40 to 55 who had recovered from COVID-19. The CDR3 DNA reads TGTGCCAGCATGGGACTCGCCGAAACAGATACGCAGTATTTT. Translated: CASMGLAETDTQYF.